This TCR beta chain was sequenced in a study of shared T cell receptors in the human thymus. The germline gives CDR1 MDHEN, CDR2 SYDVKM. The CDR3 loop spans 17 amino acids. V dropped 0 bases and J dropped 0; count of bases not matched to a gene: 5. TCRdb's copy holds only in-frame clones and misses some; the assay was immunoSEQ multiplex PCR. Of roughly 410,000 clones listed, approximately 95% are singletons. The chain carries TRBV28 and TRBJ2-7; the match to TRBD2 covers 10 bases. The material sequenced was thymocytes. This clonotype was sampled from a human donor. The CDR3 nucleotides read TGTGCCAGCAGTTTATGGTCAGCTAGCGGGAGCTCCTACGAGCAGTACTTC. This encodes CASSLWSASGSSYEQYF.